This T cell receptor (beta chain) was obtained from a study of shared clonotypes between healthy human individuals. Each PCR replicate from the sorted subsets contained about 200 ng DNA, which is 25,000 to 30,000 T cell genomes. The data were produced by immunoSEQ multiplex PCR, yet TCRdb's version contains in-frame clones alone and is incomplete. The sample yields more than 600,000 clones, just over 90% seen once. V was pared by 0 bases and J by 6 bases, with 6 bases of the junction left unmatched. This CDR3 spans 15 amino acids. This clone was detected only a few times. Naive CD8 populations comprised CD45RO-negative cells positively selected for CCR7, excluding terminally differentiated effector memory CD45RA+ cells.

This TCR was recovered from a man aged 25-45 years in good health. The source material was naive CD8+ T cells sorted from blood. The rearrangement links TRBV23-1 to TRBJ2-5; 8 bases match TRBD1. TRBV23-1 is an open reading frame whose function is uncertain. Here the CDR3 DNA reads TGCGCCAGCAGTCAATCGATGTCAGGGGGCAAGACCCAGTACTTC. Protein sequence: CASSQSMSGGKTQYF.